This entry features one TCR beta chain sequence. The target of this receptor is not known. No base quality values were provided; no much bigger clone lies one nucleotide off. These data come from a study of T cell changes during pregnancy in multiple sclerosis (dated by TCRdb to between 2018 and 2020). Turning to the overall study: The study looked at changes in the T cell repertoire across pregnancy in women with multiple sclerosis.

To prepare the library, the immunoSEQ multiplex PCR assay was applied. TCRdb mirrors the immuneACCESS table, restricted to in-frame sequences. Some clones are absent from its copies; in checked studies, under half trace to an unresolved V gene, and the reason for the others is unknown. The sample table shows over 85,000 clones, and approximately 90% are seen once. The ten largest make up 0.7% to 0.9% of the sample. The material sequenced was peripheral blood, taken in the second trimester of pregnancy. The sequence came from a female donor in good health, enrolled as a control in a pregnancy study.

CDR3 protein: CASSFTGENGYTF. The DNA reads TGCGCCAGCAGCTTCACAGGGGAAAACGGCTACACCTTC. The rearrangement combines TRBV5-1 with TRBJ1-2; the junction holds 7 bases that match TRBD1. Via the germline V gene, CDR1 is SGHRS and CDR2 YFSETQ. V and J are trimmed by 2 bases and 8 bases, and the gene matches miss 6 bases of the junction. Spanning cysteine to phenylalanine, the CDR3 consists of 13 amino acids. This entry keeps only the CDR3 DNA: 39 bases, framed from base 1.